This record covers a single T cell receptor beta chain. The antigen is not known. Germline lookup yields CDR1 MNHNS and CDR2 SASEGT. V gave up 5 bases and J gave up 10 bases; unmatched junction bases: 11. CDR3 length: 15 amino acids. The sample is drawn from a study of metastatic and nonmetastatic thyroid tumors. Authors' analysis steps: The distant-metastasis classifier for papillary thyroid cancer was built from CDR3 differences across clinicopathological groups. TCRdb re-called the PCR reads via MiXCR. These V and J calls derive from TCRdb rather than the authors' analysis. The sample carries about 59,000 clones, roughly 15% recorded once. Regarding the study as a whole: Significantly higher TCR beta diversity was reportedly seen in malignant thyroid tumors than benign nodules, in blood and tumor.

No patient received treatment before thyroid surgery. The sample consisted of blood. The chain recombines TRBV6-1 with TRBJ1-6; TRBD1 matches 7 bases. The source is a male donor with papillary thyroid cancer or a benign thyroid nodule (not recorded which). Some clones in this sample may be carry-over from other donors' samples. The CDR3 sequence is CASSSPRQGRSPLHF. CDR3 sequence (DNA): TGTGCCAGCAGTTCCCCAAGACAGGGAAGGTCACCCCTCCACTTT.